This T cell receptor beta chain stems from a study of Graves' ophthalmopathy and Graves' hyperthyroidism (dated by TCRdb to the late 2010s). For context, the study as a whole: Stable hyperthyroidism was defined as no progression to ophthalmopathy within 18 months of follow-up. In total, over 130 blood samples were TCR-sequenced: approximately 42 ophthalmopathy, around 75 hyperthyroidism and some 17 hyperthyroidism-to-ophthalmopathy patients. To explore V-J signatures that distinguish ophthalmopathy from hyperthyroidism, a discovery set of 95 to 100 patients was enrolled, made up of 43 with ophthalmopathy and 55 to 65 with stable hyperthyroidism. The independent validation cohort included some 19 hyperthyroidism patients plus 17 patients who later progressed from hyperthyroidism to ophthalmopathy. Following sample collection, hyperthyroidism patients were given methimazole at a starting dose of 30 mg daily, and ophthalmopathy patients were given high-dose intravenous methylprednisolone. The study used signatures of the TCR beta repertoire to tell Graves' ophthalmopathy apart from Graves' hyperthyroidism and to predict which patients would progress to ophthalmopathy. In roughly 6 hyperthyroidism patients, the T-cell repertoires found in thyroid tissue were compared with those found in blood. Results and caveats for the whole study, not just this receptor: Most of the expanded thyroid clonotypes with a frequency above 0.001 were also detected in blood, and it was suggested that the thyroid immune response may be reflected by blood repertoires. In cross-validation, the 13-signature model distinguished ophthalmopathy from stable hyperthyroidism with nearly 90% sensitivity and over 81% specificity, while in the test set the corresponding values were about 80% and 75%. Sample size was not statistically predetermined, and group allocation was not concealed from the investigators. In validation, the model predicted ophthalmopathy progression with about 70% sensitivity and 72.22% specificity; some twelve predicted patients were CT-confirmed with GO in a median of approximately six months.

Patients with hyperthyroidism were aged 18 to 65 years, had been newly diagnosed, and had a disease duration of less than 2 months. Anyone with other autoimmune diseases, uncontrolled infections, pregnancy or lactation was excluded from the study. Diagnosis was based on clinical symptoms, serum thyroxine, TRAb, thyroid ultrasound and orbital computed tomography. Trizol reagent was used to extract the total RNA, and its quality was then checked on an Agilent 2100 Bioanalyzer. TCR beta CDR3 regions were amplified from RNA transcripts for repertoire sequencing. HTBI primers and the Qiagen OneStep RT-PCR kit were used in a first-round RT-PCR, which was followed by a second-round multiplex PCR, size selection and purification. Libraries were sequenced on an Illumina HiSeq2000 using paired-end 100 bp reads. On the authors' methods: SOAPnuke was used for read processing, and reads with adapters, uncalled bases, a mean Phred below 15, or no exact constant-primer or identifier match were discarded. High-quality paired reads were merged with COPE v1.2.5. Each unique nucleotide sequence was treated as a clonotype, and MiTCR v1.1 was used to align the clonotypes to the IMGT TRB V, D and J references. Only V-J combinations with frequency above 0.0001 were analysed, covering about 99% of repertoires. A TCR clonal expansion and chaos score per V-J combination was defined as the ratio of F50 clonal expansion to chaos observed in the TCRdist matrix. Welch's t-statistics and random forest were used to reduce the features to 10 to 15 V-J combinations, which were then used as input to a naive Bayes classifier. Thyroid-blood repertoire similarity was quantified with the Morisita-Horn index. The public reads were run again by TCRdb, first through fastp at Q25 and then through MiXCR, and only productive beta chains were kept. CDR3 protein sequences are deduplicated, and each keeps its most common genes and DNA. TCRdb, not the authors, supplied the V and J calls. The sample has roughly 1.1 million distinct CDR3 sequences on record, roughly two fifths of them singletons. Approximately 10% of the sample rests with the top ten.

The CDR3 starts with the cysteine, ends with the phenylalanine, and has 15 residues. Only the CDR3 portion is preserved as DNA: 45 bases, with reading frame beginning at the first base. CDR1 and CDR2 (SGHVS, FNYEAQ) derive from the germline V gene. Trimming leaves V shorter by 5 bases and J shorter by 7 bases, with the junction holding 5 bases beyond the gene matches. On this clonotype itself: Its antigen is unknown. Base quality data are lacking; no much larger clone is found one base away.

Sequenced input: peripheral blood or thyroid tissue (not recorded which). The receptor chain draws on TRBV7-6 and TRBJ2-5, and 15 junctional nucleotides match TRBD2. The clonotype comes from an adult man with Graves' hyperthyroidism. The CDR3 region reads CASSPRGLAGGTQYF. The sequenced DNA is TGTGCCAGCAGCCCTAGGGGACTAGCGGGGGGGACCCAGTACTTC.